This T cell receptor beta chain was recorded in a study of sequential checkpoint blockade in melanoma. The CDR3 is made up of 14 amino acids. Germline lookup yields CDR1 LNHDA and CDR2 SQIVND (reference sequence). V lost 7 bases, J lost 4 bases, and 16 bases lay in between. The treatment was: randomized to nivolumab then ipilimumab (arm A) or the reverse (arm B). Here immunoSEQ multiplex PCR was the method, and the copy in TCRdb shows in-frame clones only, minus some. This table has roughly 7,200 clones, 28% appearing once. This clone was recorded only once. The receptor's source is a human donor with melanoma. The source was tumor tissue (inferred from file names), collected from a patient given nivolumab and ipilimumab in sequence. The chain carries TRBV19 and TRBJ1-2; no definite D call. CDR3 DNA sequence: TGTGCCAGTACCCAAGGGAGGGCCGGCTATGGCTACACCTTC. It translates to CASTQGRAGYGYTF. Variable domain in full (rest from reference TRBV19 and TRBJ1-2): DGGITQSPKYLFRKEGQNVTLSCEQNLNHDAMYWYRQDPGQGLRLIYYSQIVNDFQKGDIAEGYSVSREKKESFPLTVTSAQKNPTAFYLCASTQGRAGYGYTFGSGTRLTVV.